This T cell receptor beta chain derives from a study of blood T cell repertoires in COVID-19. Looking at the study overall: PBMCs, B-cell-depleted T cells, or T cells were the source of the cDNA or gDNA that made up the material.

Authors' analysis steps: Quantification of nucleated cells was approximated via reference gene primer amplification. Sequencing used immunoSEQ multiplex PCR; TCRdb keeps in-frame clones, though not all of them. V, J and clone size reflect that table, while D and trimming were determined from the DNA. The repertoire holds more than 300,000 clones, with 90% as singletons. Seattle participants joined during active infection and were tracked over time. CDR3 length: 14 residues. With 6 bases clipped from V and 3 bases from J, the junction kept 6 bases outside the gene matches. The germline CDR1 and CDR2 sequences are LNHDA and SQIVND (reference sequence).

The clonotype comes from a middle-aged woman with COVID-19, enrolled during active disease. The chain couples TRBV19 to TRBJ2-5, with 8 bases identical to TRBD2. Sequencing used peripheral blood. This chain's CDR3 is CASSFSGVEETQYF. In DNA form, the CDR3 reads TGTGCCAGTAGCTTTAGCGGGGTTGAAGAGACCCAGTACTTC. Variable domain in full (rest from reference TRBV19 and TRBJ2-5): DGGITQSPKYLFRKEGQNVTLSCEQNLNHDAMYWYRQDPGQGLRLIYYSQIVNDFQKGDIAEGYSVSREKKESFPLTVTSAQKNPTAFYLCASSFSGVEETQYFGPGTRLLVL.